This TCR beta chain was observed in a study of blood T cell repertoires in COVID-19. Overall study: Specimens from acute and convalescent COVID-19 originated in the United States, Italy and Spain. PBMCs, B-cell-depleted T cells, or T cells provided the cDNA or gDNA that made up the material.

This clone was counted a few times. The CDR3 has 13 amino acids. Germline assignment: CDR1 SNHLY and CDR2 FYNNEI. V was pared by 6 bases and J by 7 bases, with 13 bases between. In the original workflow: The assay estimated nucleated cells by amplifying reference gene primers. The data were produced by immunoSEQ multiplex PCR, yet TCRdb's version contains in-frame clones alone and is incomplete. The D gene and trimming were derived from the DNA, and the V and J assignments and clone size from that table. This table holds fewer than 250,000 clones, under 85% found once. V is TRBV2 and J is TRBJ1-5; D uncertain. The sequence came from a human donor in a cohort sampled during active COVID-19. The sequenced sample consisted of peripheral blood. CDR3 nucleotide sequence: TGTGCCAGCAGAGTCTCTCAGGTCCAGCCCCAGCATTTT. Translated: CASRVSQVQPQHF.